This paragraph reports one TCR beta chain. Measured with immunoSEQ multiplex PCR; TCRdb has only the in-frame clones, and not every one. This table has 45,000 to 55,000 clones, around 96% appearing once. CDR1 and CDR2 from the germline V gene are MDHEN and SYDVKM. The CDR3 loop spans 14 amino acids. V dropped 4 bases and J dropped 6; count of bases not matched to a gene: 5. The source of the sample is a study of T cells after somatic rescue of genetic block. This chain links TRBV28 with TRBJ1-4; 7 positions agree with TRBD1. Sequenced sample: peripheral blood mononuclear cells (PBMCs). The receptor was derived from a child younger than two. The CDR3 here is CASSSGQFHEKLFF. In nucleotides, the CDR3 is TGTGCCAGCAGTTCGGGACAGTTTCATGAAAAACTGTTTTTT. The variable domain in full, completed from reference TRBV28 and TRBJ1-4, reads DVKVTQSSRYLVKRTGEKVFLECVQDMDHENMFWYRQDPGLGLRLIYFSYDVKMKEKGDIPEGYSVSREKKERFSLILESASTNQTSMYLCASSSGQFHEKLFFGSGTQLSVL.